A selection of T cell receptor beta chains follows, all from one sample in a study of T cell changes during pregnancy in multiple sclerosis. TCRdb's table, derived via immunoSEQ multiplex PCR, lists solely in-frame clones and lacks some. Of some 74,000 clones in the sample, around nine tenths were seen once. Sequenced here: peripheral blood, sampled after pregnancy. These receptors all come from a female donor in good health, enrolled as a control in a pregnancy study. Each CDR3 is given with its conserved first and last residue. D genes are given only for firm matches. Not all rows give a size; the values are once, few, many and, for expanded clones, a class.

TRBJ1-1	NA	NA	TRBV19	CASSDAGFTEAFF	TGTGCCAGTAGTGATGCAGGGTTCACTGAAGCTTTCTTT
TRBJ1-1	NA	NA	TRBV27	CASSQVGGLGEAFF	TGTGCCAGCAGCCAGGTGGGGGGGCTGGGTGAAGCTTTCTTT
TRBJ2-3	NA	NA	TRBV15	CATSREVESTDTQYF	TGTGCCACCAGCAGAGAGGTCGAGAGCACAGATACGCAGTATTTT
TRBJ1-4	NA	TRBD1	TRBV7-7	CASSPGQGNEKLFF	TGTGCTAGCAGCCCGGGACAGGGTAATGAAAAACTGTTTTTT
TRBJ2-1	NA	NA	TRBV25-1	CASSEYSNEQFF	TGTGCCAGCAGTGAGTACAGCAATGAGCAGTTCTTC
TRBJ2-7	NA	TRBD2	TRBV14	CASSQVALGLAEQYF	TGTGCCAGCAGCCAAGTAGCCCTGGGACTAGCCGAGCAGTACTTC
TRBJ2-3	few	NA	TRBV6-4	CASSPSGTDTQYF	TGTGCCAGCAGTCCTAGCGGCACAGATACGCAGTATTTT
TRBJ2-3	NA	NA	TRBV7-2	CASSLFSGSPDTQYF	TGTGCCAGCAGCTTATTCAGCGGTTCCCCAGATACGCAGTATTTT
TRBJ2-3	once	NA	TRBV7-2	CASSLSRSTDTQYF	TGTGCCAGCAGCTTATCCCGTTCGACAGATACGCAGTATTTT
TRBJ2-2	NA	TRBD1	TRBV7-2	CASSFDRGSGELFF	TGTGCCAGCAGCTTCGACAGGGGATCCGGGGAGCTGTTTTTT
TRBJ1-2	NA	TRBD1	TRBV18	CASSPRGQSGYGYTF	TGTGCCAGCTCACCCCGGGGACAGTCGGGCTATGGCTACACCTTC
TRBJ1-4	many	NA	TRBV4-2	CASSQGGEREEKLFF	TGTGCCAGCAGCCAAGGCGGGGAAAGGGAGGAAAAACTGTTTTTT
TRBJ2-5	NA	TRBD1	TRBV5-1	CASSGGQGETQYF	TGCGCCAGCAGCGGGGGACAGGGAGAGACCCAGTACTTC
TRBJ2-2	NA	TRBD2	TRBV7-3	CASSLGGAGELFF	TGTGCCAGCAGCTTAGGGGGGGCCGGGGAGCTGTTTTTT
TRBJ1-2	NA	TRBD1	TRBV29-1	CSVDRGQGSNGYTF	TGCAGCGTTGATAGAGGACAGGGTTCCAATGGCTACACCTTC
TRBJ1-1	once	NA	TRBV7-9	CASSLMGGNTEAFF	TGTGCCAGCAGCTTGATGGGGGGGAACACTGAAGCTTTCTTT
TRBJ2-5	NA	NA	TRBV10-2	CASSELGGPETQYF	TGCGCCAGCAGTGAGTTGGGGGGGCCGGAGACCCAGTACTTC
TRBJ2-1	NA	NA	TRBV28	CASSPLSSYNEQFF	TGTGCCAGCAGTCCCCTTTCTAGCTACAATGAGCAGTTCTTC
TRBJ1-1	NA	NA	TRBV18	CASSRGGEVTEAFF	TGTGCCAGCTCTCGAGGGGGGGAAGTAACTGAAGCTTTCTTT
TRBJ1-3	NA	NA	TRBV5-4	CASSITGSSGNTIYF	TGTGCCAGCAGCATCACAGGCTCCTCTGGAAACACCATATATTTT
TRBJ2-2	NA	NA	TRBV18	CASSPDGQGSAGELFF	TGTGCCAGCTCACCAGATGGGCAGGGATCAGCCGGGGAGCTGTTTTTT
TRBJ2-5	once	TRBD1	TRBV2	CASSGDRGETQYF	TGTGCCAGCAGTGGGGACAGGGGCGAGACCCAGTACTTC
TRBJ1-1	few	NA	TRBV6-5	CASSPREGGGTEAFF	TGTGCCAGCAGTCCTCGGGAGGGGGGCGGTACTGAAGCTTTCTTT
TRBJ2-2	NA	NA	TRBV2	CASSEEVAEGRELFF	TGTGCCAGCAGTGAAGAGGTAGCGGAGGGTCGGGAGCTGTTTTTT
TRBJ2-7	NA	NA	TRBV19	CASSIVGGYEQYF	TGTGCCAGTAGTATAGTCGGGGGCTACGAGCAGTACTTC
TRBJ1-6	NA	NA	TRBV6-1	CASRQERAGGSPLHF	TGTGCCAGCAGACAAGAACGGGCCGGGGGTTCACCCCTCCACTTT
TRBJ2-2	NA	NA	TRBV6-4	CASSEGQGTGELFF	TGTGCCAGCAGTGAGGGTCAGGGCACCGGGGAGCTGTTTTTT
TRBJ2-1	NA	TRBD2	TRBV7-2	CASTLELAGSNEQFF	TGTGCCAGCACTCTAGAGCTAGCGGGGTCCAATGAGCAGTTCTTC
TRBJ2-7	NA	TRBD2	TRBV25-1	CASSGGIAGGYEQYF	TGTGCCAGCAGTGGGGGAATAGCGGGAGGGTACGAGCAGTACTTC
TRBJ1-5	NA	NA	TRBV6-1	CASSDSEGRGSQPQHF	TGTGCCAGCAGTGATTCGGAGGGGCGCGGATCCCAGCCCCAGCATTTT
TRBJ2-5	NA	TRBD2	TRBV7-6	CASSLGGTTLETQYF	TGTGCCAGCAGCTTAGGCGGGACTACCCTAGAGACCCAGTACTTC